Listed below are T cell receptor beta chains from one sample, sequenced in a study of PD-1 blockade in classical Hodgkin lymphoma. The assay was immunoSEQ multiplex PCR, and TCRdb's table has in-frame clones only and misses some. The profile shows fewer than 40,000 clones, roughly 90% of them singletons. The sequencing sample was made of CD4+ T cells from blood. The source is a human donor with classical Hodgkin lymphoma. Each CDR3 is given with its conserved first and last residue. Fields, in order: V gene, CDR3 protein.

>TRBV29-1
CSARSTEAFF
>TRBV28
CASHPGSGMTDTQYF
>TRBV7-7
CASSPVTGERQFF
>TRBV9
CASSPRPYNEQFF
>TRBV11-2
CASSQGRQGNWETQYF
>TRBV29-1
CSVEPGLAGDTQYF
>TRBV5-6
CASSRQQGRNEKLFF
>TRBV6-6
CASSPGSGAYEQYF
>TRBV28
CASPATGTGGILDTQYF
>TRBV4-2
CASSQVGQPQHF
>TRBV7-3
CASSLTASGRGNEQFF
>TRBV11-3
CASSLEGTLGTDTQYF
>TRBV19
CASSMRSGSHGYTF
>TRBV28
CASEQENYGYTF
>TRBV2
CASTLDRSNQPQHF
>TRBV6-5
CASRRLSSYNEQFF
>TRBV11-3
CASSLGGRAKTGNTEAFF
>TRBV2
CASTAFTTNEKLFF
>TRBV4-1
CASSHRGDYNEQFF
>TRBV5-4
CASSLERGPGNTIYF
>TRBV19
CASSASGGWEGAFF
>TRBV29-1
CSVGTSGGGTDTQYF
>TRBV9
CASSVGSLSYNEQFF
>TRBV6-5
CASSYRRGAAEAFF
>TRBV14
CASSQGRNTGLGIQYF
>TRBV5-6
CASSLRFQETQYF
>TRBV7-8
CASRPQGPANPHGGYTF
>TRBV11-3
CASSSRRHEQFF
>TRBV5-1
CASSFILDTDPPMNTEAFF
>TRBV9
CASSVGRTDTQYF
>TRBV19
CASTPVGRVARGSYNEQFF
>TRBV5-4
CASSPARSGANVLTF
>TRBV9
CASSVGRDSNGYTF
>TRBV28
CASSLGRQGEEKLFF
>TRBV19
CASSPGTGRGFINQPQHF
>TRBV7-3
CASSPPGTASYNEQFF
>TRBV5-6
CASSLKDRYEQYF